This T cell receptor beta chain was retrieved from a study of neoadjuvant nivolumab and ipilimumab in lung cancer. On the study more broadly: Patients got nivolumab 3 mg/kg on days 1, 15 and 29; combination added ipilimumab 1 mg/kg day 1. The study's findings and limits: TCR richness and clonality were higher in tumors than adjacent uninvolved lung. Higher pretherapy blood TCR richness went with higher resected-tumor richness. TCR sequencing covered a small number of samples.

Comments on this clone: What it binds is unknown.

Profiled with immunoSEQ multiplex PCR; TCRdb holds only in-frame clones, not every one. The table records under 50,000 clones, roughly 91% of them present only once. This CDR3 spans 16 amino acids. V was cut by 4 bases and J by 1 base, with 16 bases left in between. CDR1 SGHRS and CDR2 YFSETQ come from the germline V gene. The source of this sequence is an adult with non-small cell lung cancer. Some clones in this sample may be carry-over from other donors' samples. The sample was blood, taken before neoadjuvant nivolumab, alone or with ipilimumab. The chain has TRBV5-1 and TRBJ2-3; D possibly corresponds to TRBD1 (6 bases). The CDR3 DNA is TGCGCCAGCAGCCGGGACCCAGGGGCGGGCACAGATACGCAGTATTTT. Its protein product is CASSRDPGAGTDTQYF. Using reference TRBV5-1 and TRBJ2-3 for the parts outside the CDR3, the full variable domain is KAGVTQTPRYLIKTRGQQVTLSCSPISGHRSVSWYQQTPGQGLQFLFEYFSETQRNKGNFPGRFSGRQFSNSRSEMNVSTLELGDSALYLCASSRDPGAGTDTQYFGPGTRLTVL.